This TCR beta chain was captured in a study of blood T cells in healthy people across ages. Deletions cut 2 bases from V and 8 bases from J, with 15 bases between. Looked up from germline, CDR1 is MDHEN and CDR2 is SYDVKM. The CDR3 loop spans 14 amino acids. Those donating, healthy Caucasian individuals from Russia, were aged roughly 6 to 90. A second PCR, run for roughly 7 to 11 cycles, used a sample-barcoded 5' primer plus a J-beta primer mix. TCRdb reanalysed the 5' RACE reads using MiXCR and keeps one entry per CDR3 protein. There are about 700,000 distinct CDR3 sequences in the sample; 32% occur only once, and 15% to 19% lies in the top ten.

This clonotype was sampled from a woman aged 80 or over in good health. The specimen was blood. This sequence joins TRBV28 and TRBJ1-2, with D maybe TRBD1 (5 bases). The CDR3 DNA reads as TGTGCCAGCAGTTTAGAAGGGGCGCGGTTGGGCTACACCTTC. Encoded protein: CASSLEGARLGYTF.